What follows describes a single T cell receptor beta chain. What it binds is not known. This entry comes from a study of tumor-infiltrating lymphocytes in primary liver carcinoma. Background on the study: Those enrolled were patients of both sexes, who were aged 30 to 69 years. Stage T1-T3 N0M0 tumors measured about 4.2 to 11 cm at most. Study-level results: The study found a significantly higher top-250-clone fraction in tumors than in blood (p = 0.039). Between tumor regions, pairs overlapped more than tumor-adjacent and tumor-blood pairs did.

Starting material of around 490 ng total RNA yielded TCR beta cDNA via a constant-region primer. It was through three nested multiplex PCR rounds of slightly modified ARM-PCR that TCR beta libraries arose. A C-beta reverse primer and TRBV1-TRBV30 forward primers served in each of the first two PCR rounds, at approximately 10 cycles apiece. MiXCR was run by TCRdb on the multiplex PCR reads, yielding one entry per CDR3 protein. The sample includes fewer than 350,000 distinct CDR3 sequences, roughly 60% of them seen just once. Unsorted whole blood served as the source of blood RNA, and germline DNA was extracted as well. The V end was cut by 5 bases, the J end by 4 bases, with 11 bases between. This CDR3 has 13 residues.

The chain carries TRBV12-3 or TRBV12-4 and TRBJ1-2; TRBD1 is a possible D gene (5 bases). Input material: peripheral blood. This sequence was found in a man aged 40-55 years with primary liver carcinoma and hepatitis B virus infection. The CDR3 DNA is TGTGCCAGCAGTGAGGGGATCGGCTATGGCTACACCTTC. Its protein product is CASSEGIGYGYTF.